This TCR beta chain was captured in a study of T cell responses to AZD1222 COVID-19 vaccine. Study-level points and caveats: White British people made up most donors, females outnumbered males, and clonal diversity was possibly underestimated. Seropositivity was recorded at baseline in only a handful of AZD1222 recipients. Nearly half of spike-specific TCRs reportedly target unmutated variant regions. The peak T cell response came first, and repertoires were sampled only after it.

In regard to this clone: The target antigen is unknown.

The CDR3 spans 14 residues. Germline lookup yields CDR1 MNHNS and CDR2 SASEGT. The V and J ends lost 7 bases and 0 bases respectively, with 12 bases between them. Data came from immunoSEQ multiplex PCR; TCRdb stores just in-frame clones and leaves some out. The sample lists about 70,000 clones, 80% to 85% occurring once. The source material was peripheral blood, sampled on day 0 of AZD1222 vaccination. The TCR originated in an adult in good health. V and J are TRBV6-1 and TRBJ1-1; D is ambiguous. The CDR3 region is CASKPAVLNTEAFF. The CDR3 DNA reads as TGTGCCAGCAAGCCCGCCGTTTTGAACACTGAAGCTTTCTTT.